This TCR beta chain came from a study of cytomegalovirus exposure and HLA in healthy donors (dated by TCRdb to the late 2010s). For the study in its entirety: In an earlier analysis of around 540 of the donors, less than 350 Gb of sequence data and some 120 million unique TCR beta sequences from about 190 million T cells were reported. About 280 gigabases of sequencing data and 75 million to 85 million unique TCR sequences made up an early release that covered several hundred HLA-typed donors. Of the 398 genotyped donors, 75% to 85% were placed in the genetic ancestry cluster associated with self-reported Caucasian donors. The aim of the study was to test whether cataloging public T cell receptors could identify signatures of past pathogen exposure. The study profiled the T cell repertoires of more than 500 subjects by immunosequencing and related them to cytomegalovirus serostatus. Besides the first cohort of roughly 700 subjects, a separate validation cohort made up of 120 different subjects was used. To predict cytomegalovirus infection status, the study brought together high-throughput TCR immunosequencing, statistical association of individual TCRs with disease status, and machine learning. A later analysis re-analyzed previously published TCR beta repertoires from 500 to 700 donors and added high-resolution HLA genotyping to study TCR occurrence patterns. In the later analysis, no new phenotypic data were used to find candidate immune exposures; instead, reliance was placed on TCR beta sequences and their occurrence across donors. To decide whether each TCR beta V gene segment behaved as functional or pseudogenic, an earlier analysis of some 580 of the donors relied on high-throughput TCR beta sequencing. Donor age, sex, ethnicity and CMV serostatus were collected together with the repertoire data. A later genetic analysis used genome-wide SNP genotypes for about 65% of the roughly 700 donors, treating that subset as a discovery cohort. Every discovery cohort repertoire had been produced on one sequencing platform. Class I and class II HLA loci were covered by the typing at four-digit resolution. The number of donors typed differed by locus, with roughly 629-640 for A, B, C, DRB1 and DQB1, around 520 for DQA1, 600 to 610 for DPA1, and some 440 for DPB1. Roughly 5 DR-DQ haplotypes were handled as single units for association and clustering, since linkage in the cohort was strong. On average, roughly 240,000 unique TCR beta nucleotide sequences were sequenced per donor among more than 350 genotyped donors of the cohort, with around 19% of those sequences being non-productive.

Library creation used the immunoSEQ multiplex PCR assay. For the multiplex PCR, a mixture combining 60 forward primers for TCR Vbeta segments and 13 reverse primers for TCR Jbeta segments was used. A multiplex PCR assay on genomic DNA amplified the CDR3 region of rearranged TCR beta genes. The Illumina HiSeq System was used to sequence the amplified TCR beta libraries as 87-base-pair reads. From the authors' description of their analysis: A later analysis counted some 74 million unique TCR beta chains across the approximately 700 repertoires, and around 9.9 million of these chains were shared by at least two donors. To remove PCR and sequencing errors, raw reads were error-corrected and collapsed into unique sequences using a nearest-neighbor algorithm that merged closely related sequences. CDR3 sequences were aligned to IMGT reference sequences to assign V, D and J gene segments. For a sequence to be retained, a match of at least six nucleotides was required to both a V gene segment and a J gene segment. Rearrangements were classified as productive when the CDR3 lacked stop codons and remained in frame with V and J, and all other rearrangements were classified as non-productive. Following IMGT convention, CDR3 was defined as the stretch from the second conserved V-encoded cysteine up to the conserved J-encoded phenylalanine. The earlier analysis of approximately 590 of the donors excluded any sequence lacking an unambiguous match to a single V gene segment. An earlier analysis of 550 to 650 of the donors classified V segments as functional when productive rearrangements were above 56.7% and as segregating when the standard deviation between donors was above 5%. To diagnose cytomegalovirus status from the catalog of TCR beta chain sequences, a statistical classification framework was built. V and J gene assignment, in a later analysis, came from comparing TCR nucleotide sequences with IMGT/GENE-DB human TR gene sequences. In a later analysis, CDR3 sequences and most-parsimonious VDJ recombination scenarios were assigned using the TCRdist pipeline. In a later analysis, every TCR beta chain was defined by the combination of its CDR3 amino acid sequence and its V-gene family, and reads without a unique V-gene family were dropped. In a later analysis, fewer than 650 highly shared, low-generation-probability nucleotide sequences were removed to address suspected cross-contamination and a sequencing artifact. In a later analysis, a clonal expansion index for each public chain was calculated from normalized within-repertoire ranks of inferred template counts. Generation probabilities in a later analysis came from a VDJ recombination model fitted to out-of-frame rearrangements, and those results were checked against IGoR. In a later analysis, TCR-TCR, TCR-HLA and TCR-CMV co-occurrence was scored with hypergeometric tests, and a repertoire-size bias correction was applied to TCR pairs. False discovery rates were estimated in a later analysis by permuting HLA or CMV assignments 20 times. A later analysis grouped co-occurring TCRs with DBSCAN, adding TCRdist sequence similarity when clustering within HLA-allele-positive subsets. Repertoires with fewer than 30,000 or more than 120,000 public chains were left out of co-occurrence clustering, as were about 5 repertoires with anomalous nucleotide sharing. TCRdb stores this immuneACCESS table with in-frame sequences only. Part of the clones is absent; in the studies checked, under half of the shortfall reflects unresolved V genes, and no reason is known for the rest. That table supplies the V and J calls and clone size; D and trimming were determined from the DNA. In all, the sample holds 150,000 or so clones, and 60% to 75% of those were seen once. The ten most abundant clones make up over 2.5% of the sample.

This clone was seen only a few times. The antigen this receptor binds is unknown. No quality values exist for individual bases; no much larger clone is one base distant. V gives up 4 bases and J gives up 2 bases, and the segment between their germline ends measures 3 bases. The germline V gene gives CDR1 as MDHEN and CDR2 as SYDVKM. From the cysteine through the phenylalanine, the CDR3 covers 13 amino acids. Here the CDR3 DNA is all that survives: 39 bases in frame from base 1. The full study reports these points: A group of highly shared sequence variants was considered likely to be a technical artifact of the sequencing pipeline. In a later genetic analysis, fewer N-insertions in productive TCRs were reported among donors in an Asian-associated ancestry cluster than the roughly 700-donor mean. It was suggested by the authors that the approach could potentially be generalized to other disease states and immunological phenotypes. According to a later analysis, parvovirus B19, influenza, CMV and Epstein-Barr virus appeared linked to several top co-occurrence clusters. Some 15 rarely observed V segments, including chromosome 9 orphons, were excluded from the earlier analysis of about 610 of the donors because counts were too low. The study gave a list of under 200 TCR beta chains associated with cytomegalovirus. Because the 87-base-pair reads could not distinguish some IMGT-functional V segments, including TRBV6-2 and TRBV6-3, those segments were excluded. In vitro tests confirmed that three of the cytomegalovirus-associated TCR beta chains recognize cytomegalovirus antigens. Only TCR beta chains were sequenced in this cohort, and the absence of alpha or paired-chain data limited detectable features. Linkage disequilibrium might explain the correlated functional status among segregating V segments, but an unknown experimental factor could not be ruled out. Most CMV-associated TCR beta chains appeared to be HLA-restricted in a later analysis, and the HLA associations seemed to be driven largely by CMV exposure. The presence/absence analyses assumed that sequencing depth was roughly uniform across donors, and that assumption may not be true. In a later analysis, TCR association rates were found to vary across HLA loci, with the most associated TCRs seen for DRB1 alleles and the fewest for HLA-C alleles. Strong co-occurrence of HLA alleles, especially DR and DQ, made assigning TCR associations to individual alleles difficult. A further reported finding was that TCR beta sequences accurately predicted the HLA-A and HLA-B alleles for most subjects in the first cohort. Most TCR sequences were seen in very few donors, while some public TCRs were found in many individuals. A later analysis associated 15,000 to 20,000 TCR beta sequences with specific HLA alleles at a false discovery rate of 0.05. In a later analysis, HLA-associated TCR beta chains showed more clonal expansion and lower generation probabilities than non-associated chains that were equally common. Because some donors lacked HLA typing at each locus, the association tests relied only on the typed subset. The classifier was reported to diagnose cytomegalovirus status with high specificity and sensitivity in both the original and validation cohorts. In an earlier analysis of fewer than 700 of the donors, most TCR beta V segments appeared in productive rearrangements about 87% or about 30% of the time, broadly matching IMGT annotations. For the cohort, immune exposure information was limited to CMV serostatus. A later genetic analysis associated a missense DCLRE1C variant with V-gene and J-gene trimming of TCR beta chains, and an independent cohort replicated the association.

In total, 600 or so healthy bone marrow donors made up the cohort. At the time of sampling, all cohort members were nominally healthy, though unrecorded immune exposures were likely present. The donor tested CMV seronegative, placing the donor among the 350 to 400 seronegative members of the cohort. Each donor provided a peripheral blood sample, and peripheral blood mononuclear cells were used for TCR beta sequencing. The Qiagen DNeasy Blood Extraction Kit was used to extract genomic DNA from the blood cell samples. The clonotype was recovered from a man aged 18 to 30 in good health and CMV-seronegative. Sequencing was performed on PBMCs. Recombination linked TRBV28 to TRBJ2-6; the D gene identity is not certain. The CDR3 region reads CASSSTGANVLTF. The nucleotide sequence is TGTGCCAGCAGTTCTACTGGGGCCAACGTCCTGACTTTC.